These 9 T cell receptor beta chains share one sample of origin, sequenced in a study of long-term antiretroviral therapy in people with HIV. Survey-level resolution applied to immunoSEQ assay v3.0. TCRdb keeps only in-frame clones here, not all; method: immunoSEQ multiplex PCR. Of about 29,000 clones listed, around 80% are singletons. The input for sequencing was unsorted PBMCs, taken 3 years after starting antiretroviral therapy. Receptor source: a man aged 35 to 55 with HIV.

The chain has TRBV6-1 and TRBJ1-3, with TRBD1 as a possible D gene (5 bases). Germline V gene sequence: CDR1 MNHNS, CDR2 SASEGT. V dropped 1 base and J dropped 5 bases, with 27 bases sitting between them. This CDR3 has 20 residues. The CDR3 loop reads CASSEVGGEALAPVRNTIYF. The CDR3 DNA reads as TGTGCCAGCAGTGAAGTTGGGGGAGAGGCCCTAGCCCCCGTCCGAAACACCATATATTTT.

The V and J genes are TRBV27 and TRBJ2-1; D gene ambiguous. The CDR3 length is 13 residues. The V end was cut by 4 bases, the J end by 4 bases, with 8 bases between. CDR1 is MNHEY, CDR2 SMNVEV, per germline (reference sequence). Written as DNA, the CDR3 is TGTGCCAGCAGTTCGGGTCCTTACAATGAGCAGTTCTTC. This encodes CASSSGPYNEQFF.

The chain uses TRBV27 and TRBJ2-7; the D gene could be TRBD1 or TRBD2 (5 bases each). With 1 base removed from V and 4 bases from J, the gap between germline ends came to 11 bases. Germline values: CDR1 MNHEY, CDR2 SMNVEV (reference sequence). The CDR3 runs to 14 residues. CDR3 in amino acids: CASSLWGGPYEQYF. CDR3 in DNA: TGTGCCAGCAGTTTATGGGGCGGGCCTTACGAGCAGTACTTC.

This clone has more than one count but fewer than ten. CDR3 coding DNA: TGTGCCAGCCAGCAGGGGGGCCGAGGAAACACCATATATTTT. As protein: CASQQGGRGNTIYF. The chain combines TRBV19 with TRBJ1-3, with TRBD1 matching 7 bases. CDR1 is LNHDA and CDR2 is SQIVND in the germline V gene (reference sequence). The junction had 9 bases not matched to a gene; V was cut back by 9 bases and J by 4 bases. CDR3 length: 14 amino acids. Using reference TRBV19 and TRBJ1-3 for the parts outside the CDR3, the full variable domain is DGGITQSPKYLFRKEGQNVTLSCEQNLNHDAMYWYRQDPGQGLRLIYYSQIVNDFQKGDIAEGYSVSREKKESFPLTVTSAQKNPTAFYLCASQQGGRGNTIYFGEGSWLTVV.

V is TRBV6-5 and J is TRBJ2-5; TRBD1 matches 8 bases. The CDR3 runs 16 residues. Germline assignment: CDR1 MNHEY and CDR2 SVGAGI. The trim removed 1 base at V and 2 bases at J, leaving 6 bases unmatched. CDR3 nucleotide sequence: TGTGCCAGCAGTTACTTTCGGACAGGGAGGCAAGAGACCCAGTACTTC. Translating gives CASSYFRTGRQETQYF.

The V call is TRBV9, the J call TRBJ2-1; 8 nucleotides align to TRBD2. From germline, CDR1 is SGDLS and CDR2 YYNGEE. J gave up 4 bases and V 4 bases, and 10 bases lay outside the gene matches. This CDR3 has 16 residues. As DNA, the CDR3 is TGTGCCAGCAGCCCTCCGGGACTAGTAAGTTACAATGAGCAGTTCTTC. Translation: CASSPPGLVSYNEQFF.

The chain couples TRBV5-1 to TRBJ2-2; TRBD2 matches 14 bases. This CDR3 spans 20 amino acids. J gave up 3 bases and V 6 bases, and 16 bases lay outside the gene matches. Per the germline V gene, CDR1 is SGHRS and CDR2 is YFSETQ. In DNA form, the CDR3 reads TGCGCCAGCATCAGGGACCCGGGACTAGCGGGAGAGGGGTACACCGGGGAGCTGTTTTTT. Residues: CASIRDPGLAGEGYTGELFF.

The sample holds one count of this clone. This chain connects TRBV28 to TRBJ2-7; maybe TRBD1 (6 bases). The V gene lost 6 bases and the J gene lost 0 bases, with 12 bases spanning the gap. The germline V gene has CDR1 MDHEN and CDR2 SYDVKM. The CDR3 consists of 14 residues. The CDR3 sequence: CASSIDRYSYEQYF. Here the CDR3 DNA reads TGTGCCAGCAGCATCGACAGGTACTCCTACGAGCAGTACTTC. The full variable domain, rest sourced from reference TRBV28 and TRBJ2-7, is DVKVTQSSRYLVKRTGEKVFLECVQDMDHENMFWYRQDPGLGLRLIYFSYDVKMKEKGDIPEGYSVSREKKERFSLILESASTNQTSMYLCASSIDRYSYEQYFGPGTRLTVT.

The V and J genes are TRBV6-5 and TRBJ2-3; D gene ambiguous. There are 14 residues in the CDR3. Germline-derived CDR1 and CDR2 are MNHEY and SVGAGI. With 11 bases removed from V and 4 bases from J, the gap between germline ends came to 19 bases. The CDR3 coding sequence is TGTGCCCGCCGAAGGAGCCTCGCCGCAGATACGCAGTATTTT. Encoded protein: CARRRSLAADTQYF.